The rows below give T cell receptor beta chains drawn from one sample of a study of shared clonotypes between healthy human individuals. The assay was immunoSEQ multiplex PCR, and TCRdb's table has in-frame clones only and misses some. The data show almost 750,000 clones, over 55% seen once. Material: memory CD4+ T cells sorted from blood. The receptors stem from a woman in her thirties in good health. Both conserved end residues are part of each CDR3. Each record gives: clone size, D gene, V gene, J gene, CDR3 DNA, CDR3 protein. D genes are given only for firm matches. Where a row states a size, it is once, few, many or the class of an expanded clone; other rows omit it.

abundance: -
d_gene: -
v_gene: TRBV10-3
j_gene: TRBJ1-1
CDR3nt: TGTGCCATCAGTCCCCAAGGGGGGAACACTGAAGCTTTCTTT
CDR3aa: CAISPQGGNTEAFF

abundance: few
d_gene: -
v_gene: TRBV2
j_gene: TRBJ1-3
CDR3nt: TGTGCCAGCACCCCCCTGCCGGGCTCTGGAAACACCATATATTTT
CDR3aa: CASTPLPGSGNTIYF

abundance: -
d_gene: TRBD2
v_gene: TRBV7-2
j_gene: TRBJ2-5
CDR3nt: TGTGCCAGCAGCTTCTTCCCTCGCGGGGGGGAGACCCAGTACTTC
CDR3aa: CASSFFPRGGETQYF

abundance: few
d_gene: -
v_gene: TRBV11-2
j_gene: TRBJ2-7
CDR3nt: TGTGCCAGCAGCAGGGGACCTCTGAACTACGAGCAGTACTTC
CDR3aa: CASSRGPLNYEQYF

abundance: -
d_gene: -
v_gene: TRBV2
j_gene: TRBJ1-3
CDR3nt: TGTGCCAGCAGCTGGGCCCGTTCGGGGGAAAACACCATATATTTT
CDR3aa: CASSWARSGENTIYF

abundance: -
d_gene: TRBD2
v_gene: TRBV7-9
j_gene: TRBJ2-7
CDR3nt: TGTGCCAGCAGCTTACGTCCAGCGGGGTCCTACGAGCAGTACTTC
CDR3aa: CASSLRPAGSYEQYF

abundance: -
d_gene: -
v_gene: TRBV7-9
j_gene: TRBJ2-5
CDR3nt: TGTGCCAGCAGCTCAAACCAAGAGACCCAGTACTTC
CDR3aa: CASSSNQETQYF

abundance: -
d_gene: -
v_gene: TRBV5-1
j_gene: TRBJ2-2
CDR3nt: TGCGCCAGCAGCTTGAGGGGACCGGATAGTACCGGGGAGCTGTTTTTT
CDR3aa: CASSLRGPDSTGELFF

abundance: -
d_gene: -
v_gene: TRBV29-1
j_gene: TRBJ2-3
CDR3nt: TGCAGCGTTGAAGGGGAGGCAGGGGATACAGATACGCAGTATTTT
CDR3aa: CSVEGEAGDTDTQYF

abundance: few
d_gene: -
v_gene: TRBV2
j_gene: TRBJ2-1
CDR3nt: TGTGCCAGCAGTGGGGTTAGCTACAATGAGCAGTTCTTC
CDR3aa: CASSGVSYNEQFF

abundance: -
d_gene: -
v_gene: TRBV10-3
j_gene: TRBJ2-3
CDR3nt: TGTGCCATCAGTGACCGGGACCGACGCGGCACAGATACGCAGTATTTT
CDR3aa: CAISDRDRRGTDTQYF

abundance: -
d_gene: -
v_gene: TRBV7-2
j_gene: TRBJ2-5
CDR3nt: TGTGCCAGCAGCTTAGTTCCCGGTTCGTCGTTGGGGGAGACCCAGTACTTC
CDR3aa: CASSLVPGSSLGETQYF